This T cell receptor beta chain was observed in a study of human T cells and chemical hapten exposure. The wider study: Weekly scalp doses of diphenylcyclopropenone were given to patients during the approximately 23-week study.

Time point here: patch test 3, about 24 weeks after DPC sensitization. Noted treatment: therapeutic diphenylcyclopropenone sensitization with weekly scalp DPC. Ahead of applying each patch test, blood was sampled. Germline CDR1 is DFQATT and CDR2 is SNEGSKA (reference sequence). CDR3 length: 16 amino acids. The junction had 10 bases not matched to a gene; V was cut back by 0 bases and J by 5 bases. It was the library that attached unique molecular identifiers to individual cDNA molecules. MiXCR, applied by TCRdb to the RACE reads, yields one record per CDR3 protein. The table lists roughly 200,000 distinct CDR3 sequences, under 30% of them singletons.

This material consisted of whole blood, taken in connection with sensitization to the hapten diphenylcyclopropenone (DPC). This TCR derives from a woman aged 40 to 50 with alopecia areata. Some clones in this sample may be carry-over from other donors' samples. J is TRBJ2-7 and V is TRBV20-1, with 10 bases lining up with TRBD2. The CDR3 region has the DNA TGCAGTGCTAGAGATACTGAGCGGGAGGGCCTCCACGAGCAGTACTTC. Translation gives CSARDTEREGLHEQYF.